Sequencing of this T cell receptor beta chain was carried out in a study of cytomegalovirus exposure and HLA in healthy donors. Findings and caveats of the study: For most TCR beta V segments, an earlier analysis put the productive rate at about 87% or about 30% of the time. The study labeled approximately 150 TCR beta chains cytomegalovirus-associated.

PCR involved 60 Vbeta and 13 Jbeta primers. Method: immunoSEQ multiplex PCR; TCRdb's copy keeps in-frame clones and lacks some. This sample has fewer than 150,000 clones; 80% occur once, and the top ten carry 7.5% to 9.5%. In the case of this clone: Antigen unknown.

The germline gives CDR1 SGHTA, CDR2 FQGTGA. The CDR3 is 12 residues long. Trimming removed 7 bases from V and 4 bases from J, with 7 bases in between. The sample comprised PBMCs. The receptor was derived from a female donor in good health and CMV-seropositive. V and J are TRBV7-3 and TRBJ2-2, with D perhaps matching TRBD1 (6 bases). CDR3 nucleotide sequence: TGTGCCAGCATGGACAGCACCGGGGAGCTGTTTTTT. Amino acid sequence: CASMDSTGELFF.